This T cell receptor beta chain comes out of a study of cytomegalovirus exposure and HLA in healthy donors. At the level of the study: A prior study identified roughly 110 million unique TCR beta sequences from about 179 million T cells.

Study results and limitations: An apparent linkage of common viral pathogens to several of the most significant clusters emerged in a later analysis.

Notes on this clone: Its target is not known.

The donors (healthy individuals) were bone marrow donors. The CDR3 has 15 amino acids. V lost 3 bases to trimming and J lost 0 bases, with 12 bases between them. Germline CDR1 SGDLS, CDR2 YYNGEE. The PCR was carried out with 60 Vbeta primers and 13 Jbeta primers. The protocol was immunoSEQ multiplex PCR, while the TCRdb copy is restricted to in-frame clones and leaves out a portion. The sample carries about 130,000 clones, around 83% recorded once. The TCR was taken from a man over 45 in good health and CMV-seronegative. The rearrangement uses TRBV9 and TRBJ1-2; D is possibly TRBD1 (5 bases). Sequencing was performed on PBMCs. This CDR3 reads CASSGRQLSNYGYTF. The CDR3 nucleotides read TGTGCCAGCAGCGGTAGACAGTTATCTAACTATGGCTACACCTTC.